Detailed here is one T cell receptor beta chain. The method was immunoSEQ multiplex PCR; TCRdb's version includes in-frame clones alone and lacks a portion of them. The sample includes around 60,000 clones, 95% to 97% seen only once; the top ten take roughly 1%. The CDR3 totals 13 residues. V lost 7 bases and J 1 base, leaving 10 bases between the germline ends. Germline V gene sequence: CDR1 MDHEN, CDR2 SYDVKM. This entry belongs to a study of cytomegalovirus exposure and HLA in healthy donors. Study at large: The platform used for the 120 validation repertoires matched that of the roughly 720 first-cohort repertoires, a later analysis reported.

Sequencing was performed on PBMCs. This clonotype was sampled from a woman aged 18-35 years in good health and CMV-seronegative. The chain links TRBV28 to TRBJ1-1; D gene ambiguous. The CDR3 protein is CASIQNWNTEAFF. The CDR3 DNA reads TGTGCCAGCATCCAGAATTGGAACACTGAAGCTTTCTTT. Combining the CDR3 with reference TRBV28 and TRBJ1-1 gives the whole variable domain DVKVTQSSRYLVKRTGEKVFLECVQDMDHENMFWYRQDPGLGLRLIYFSYDVKMKEKGDIPEGYSVSREKKERFSLILESASTNQTSMYLCASIQNWNTEAFFGQGTRLTVV.